A selection of T cell receptor beta chains follows, all from one sample in a study of T cell repertoires in cytomegalovirus infection. Via MiXCR, TCRdb re-called the reads, giving one row per CDR3 protein. The data contain about a million distinct CDR3 sequences, around 32% of them singletons. Which antigens these TCRs recognize remains unknown. Sample: cultured CD8+ T cells from PBMCs, taken from culture after CMV antigen stimulation. Every receptor here comes from a human donor in good health (CMV status not recorded). Some clones in this sample may be carry-over from other donors' samples. CDR3s include the opening cysteine and the closing phenylalanine or tryptophan. A D gene is named only where the DNA matches it firmly. The size field is filled for only some rows; it gives once, few, many or a size class.

V	length	D	J	size	DNA	CDR3
TRBV6-6	17	TRBD1	TRBJ1-1	few	TGTGCCAGCAGTTACTTTTTGTCGGACAGGGGTATCGGCGAAGCTTTCTTT	CASSYFLSDRGIGEAFF
TRBV19	14	NA	TRBJ1-4	few	TGTGCCAGTAATGACCGCGCAACTAATGAAAAACTGTTTTTT	CASNDRATNEKLFF
TRBV7-8	12	NA	TRBJ1-5	NA	TGTGCCAGCAGCTTGGGGGAGCGGGACAAGCATTTT	CASSLGERDKHF
TRBV4-2	18	TRBD2	TRBJ2-5	NA	TGTACCAGCAGCCAAGATAGGGCTAGCGGGGGCCCGGGGGAGACCCAGTACTTC	CTSSQDRASGGPGETQYF
TRBV12-3/TRBV12-4	12	NA	TRBJ1-1	few	TGTGCCAGCAGTTTCCAGGTTACTGAAGCTTTCTTT	CASSFQVTEAFF
TRBV2	13	NA	TRBJ1-1	NA	TGTGCCAGCCCGCAGGGGACGAACACTGAAGCTTTCTTT	CASPQGTNTEAFF
TRBV7-7	15	NA	TRBJ2-1	few	TGTGCTAGCAGCCCCCGGGACGGAGGGTTGGATGAGCAGTTCTTC	CASSPRDGGLDEQFF
TRBV7-8	17	NA	TRBJ1-1	NA	TGTGCCCGCAGCTTAGGAAAAATTGACTTGCCAGGGACTGAAGCTTTCTTT	CARSLGKIDLPGTEAFF
TRBV9	15	NA	TRBJ2-5	NA	TGTGCCAGCAACAATAGGGACTCGGGATCGGAGACCCAGTACTTC	CASNNRDSGSETQYF
TRBV27	13	NA	TRBJ1-5	NA	TGTGCCAGCGCTTCGGGTCTCGGTCAGCCCCAGCATTTT	CASASGLGQPQHF
TRBV4-1	14	NA	TRBJ1-5	NA	TGCGCCAGCAGCCAAGTGCCAGCAAATCAGCCCCAGCATTTT	CASSQVPANQPQHF
TRBV2	12	NA	TRBJ1-4	few	TGTGCCAGCAGGGACAGTGACGAAAAACTGTTTTTT	CASRDSDEKLFF
TRBV6-6	13	NA	TRBJ2-7	NA	TGTGCCAGCAGCAGACAGAAAACCTACGAGCAGTACTTC	CASSRQKTYEQYF
TRBV12-5	12	NA	TRBJ2-7	few	TGTGCTAGTGTTAACGGTGCCTACGAGCAGTACTTC	CASVNGAYEQYF
TRBV6-1	16	NA	TRBJ1-1	NA	TGTGCCAGCCCGGCTTTAAGGGGGGCGGGAGACACTGAAGCTTTCTTT	CASPALRGAGDTEAFF
TRBV25-1	15	NA	TRBJ1-6	NA	TGTGCCAGCAGTGAAGGGGTATCCTATAATTCACCCCTCCACTTT	CASSEGVSYNSPLHF
TRBV2	13	NA	TRBJ1-1	many	TGTGCCAGCAGTGAAGGGGTAAACACTGAAGCTTTCTTT	CASSEGVNTEAFF
TRBV7-9	15	NA	TRBJ2-2	NA	TGTGCCAGCAGCATTGCAGGGTGGAACACCGGGGAGCTGTTTTTT	CASSIAGWNTGELFF
TRBV27	15	NA	TRBJ1-1	NA	TGTGCCAGTTTTGCCCTGTCGGGGCTTGGGACTGAAGCTTTCTTT	CASFALSGLGTEAFF
TRBV27	12	TRBD1	TRBJ2-7	few	TGTGCCAGCAGTCGGACAGGGGACGAGCAGTACTTC	CASSRTGDEQYF
TRBV3-1	16	TRBD2	TRBJ2-1	NA	TGTGCCAGCAGCCAAGAACTAGCGGGGATATACAATGAGCAGTTCTTC	CASSQELAGIYNEQFF
TRBV7-6	15	TRBD1	TRBJ1-5	NA	TGTGCCAGCAGCCCAGGGGGCGTTATCAATCAGCCCCAGCATTTT	CASSPGGVINQPQHF
TRBV4-3	16	NA	TRBJ1-2	NA	TGCGCCAGCAGCCAGGATAGATTCGAGATGAACTATGGCTACACCTTC	CASSQDRFEMNYGYTF
TRBV7-2	15	NA	TRBJ2-3	many	TGTGCCAGCTCGCCGTCAGGGGGGGTGCTTGATACGCAGTATTTT	CASSPSGGVLDTQYF
TRBV20-1	14	TRBD1	TRBJ2-1	NA	TGCAGTGCGCCTGGACAGGTCGTCTACAATGAGCAGTTCTTC	CSAPGQVVYNEQFF
TRBV5-1	14	TRBD1	TRBJ1-2	NA	TGCGCCAACAGCTCCGGGACAGGGAATAATGGCTACACCTTC	CANSSGTGNNGYTF
TRBV28	14	NA	TRBJ1-5	few	TGTGCCAGCAGTTTTCTTGCCGGCAATCAGCCCCAGCATTTT	CASSFLAGNQPQHF
TRBV7-2	13	NA	TRBJ2-3	few	TGTGCCAGCAGCAGGGTCCCCACAGATACGCAGTATTTT	CASSRVPTDTQYF
TRBV6-8	14	TRBD1	TRBJ2-7	NA	TGTGCCAGCAGTCATACCGGGACAGGGAGGGAGCAGTACTTC	CASSHTGTGREQYF
TRBV12-5	20	NA	TRBJ2-6	many	TGTGCTAGTGGTTTGGTACTTTCCTCAGGGGCTTACTCTGGGGCCAACGTCCTGACTTTC	CASGLVLSSGAYSGANVLTF
TRBV7-9	16	TRBD1	TRBJ1-2	NA	TGTGCCAGCAGCCCCTCGACAGGGATTTCTAACTATGGCTACACCTTC	CASSPSTGISNYGYTF
TRBV27	15	NA	TRBJ1-2	NA	TGTGCCAGCAGTTTAGCAGCGGGGCGGGTGGACGGCTACACCTTC	CASSLAAGRVDGYTF
TRBV12-3/TRBV12-4	14	NA	TRBJ2-1	NA	TGTGCCAGCACCCTAGGGGGGTTTTACAATGAGCAGTTCTTC	CASTLGGFYNEQFF
TRBV28	13	NA	TRBJ1-2	NA	TGTGCCAGCAGTTTACAGGGACCCTATGGCTACACCTTC	CASSLQGPYGYTF
TRBV5-3	16	TRBD2	TRBJ2-3	NA	TGTGCCAGCAGCTTGGCAACTAGCGGGGGGACAGATACGCAGTATTTT	CASSLATSGGTDTQYF
TRBV6-1	12	NA	TRBJ1-1	NA	TGTGCCAGCGCCGGAGTTAGGACTGAAGCTTTCTTT	CASAGVRTEAFF
TRBV3-1	18	TRBD1	TRBJ1-3	NA	TGTGCCAGCAGCCAAGAAGTTGGGACAGGGGGCTTTGGAAACACCATATATTTT	CASSQEVGTGGFGNTIYF
TRBV12-3/TRBV12-4	18	TRBD2	TRBJ2-1	NA	TGTGCCAGCAGTTTTGACCCGGACGCGGGGGGGCCTTACAATGAGCAGTTCTTC	CASSFDPDAGGPYNEQFF
TRBV19	16	NA	TRBJ2-6	NA	TGTGCCAGTAGCCCTTTCTTGGGAGCTGGGGCCAACGTCCTGACTTTC	CASSPFLGAGANVLTF
TRBV2	13	NA	TRBJ1-5	NA	TGTGCCAGCAGTGAAGGGCTAGGACAGCCCCAGCATTTT	CASSEGLGQPQHF
TRBV7-8	14	NA	TRBJ1-2	few	TGTGCCAGCAGCTTAAACAGGGAGAGGAGTGGCTACACCTTC	CASSLNRERSGYTF
TRBV7-9	16	NA	TRBJ2-3	few	TGTGCCAGCAGCTTAGATTGGAGTTTTAGCACAGATACGCAGTATTTT	CASSLDWSFSTDTQYF
TRBV9	14	NA	TRBJ2-1	NA	TGTGCCAGCAGCTTAAAGGTGACTAGCAATGAGCAGTTCTTC	CASSLKVTSNEQFF
TRBV27	19	TRBD1	TRBJ1-6	NA	TGTGCCAGCAGTTATATGTGGTCAGGGGGCGGTTTTAATAATTCACCCCTCCACTTT	CASSYMWSGGGFNNSPLHF
TRBV12-3/TRBV12-4	13	NA	TRBJ1-2	NA	TGTGCCAGCAGTTTATGGGCCGGCTATGGCTACACCTTC	CASSLWAGYGYTF
TRBV6-2/TRBV6-3	14	NA	TRBJ2-3	few	TGTGCCAGCAGTTCTGGACGCCATACAGATACGCAGTATTTT	CASSSGRHTDTQYF
TRBV7-6	15	NA	TRBJ2-1	few	TGTGCCAGCAGCTTAACATCCACTGGAGGCAATGAGCAGTTCTTC	CASSLTSTGGNEQFF
TRBV12-3/TRBV12-4	15	TRBD1	TRBJ1-5	NA	TGTGCCAGCAGTCCTTGGGACAGGGCGCATCAGCCCCAGCATTTT	CASSPWDRAHQPQHF
TRBV20-1	15	NA	TRBJ2-1	few	TGCAGTGCTAGAGGACGGGGGACCTTTTACAATGAGCAGTTCTTC	CSARGRGTFYNEQFF
TRBV20-1	15	TRBD2	TRBJ2-7	NA	TGCAGTGCTAGAGATTTAGCGGGGGGGTCCTACGAGCAGTACTTC	CSARDLAGGSYEQYF
TRBV4-2	17	NA	TRBJ1-2	NA	TGTGCCAGCAGCCAAGATGTTCTAGGGACATCTAGTTATGGCTACACCTTC	CASSQDVLGTSSYGYTF
TRBV19	14	NA	TRBJ1-5	once	TGTGCCAGTAGTTATAGTTGGGGAAATCAGCCCCAGCATTTT	CASSYSWGNQPQHF
TRBV6-5	16	NA	TRBJ1-6	few	TGTGCCAGCAGTTATAGCCCAGGATCGTATAATTCACCCCTCCACTTT	CASSYSPGSYNSPLHF